Following are 14 T cell receptor beta chains from one sample sequenced in a study of blood T cell repertoires in COVID-19. Measured with immunoSEQ multiplex PCR; TCRdb has only the in-frame clones, and not every one. This sample carries under 400,000 clones, 80% to 90% of them seen once, and the ten largest clones take approximately 4.6%. Input material: PBMCs or T cells enriched from blood (not recorded which). These receptors were collected from a woman in her 40s with acute COVID-19.

CDR3 sequence reads: CASSLGLDNEQFF. DNA for the CDR3: TGTGCCAGCAGCTTGGGCCTAGACAATGAGCAGTTCTTC. This chain connects TRBV5-5 to TRBJ2-1; no clear D. The length of the CDR3 is 13 residues. Trimming took off 0 bases at V and 5 bases at J, with 6 bases between the two ends. The germline V gene has CDR1 SGHKS and CDR2 YYEKEE (reference sequence).

The V gene is TRBV15, the J gene TRBJ1-2, with D unclear. The ends were cut back, 0 bases at V and 1 base at J, with 18 bases in the middle. This CDR3 has 18 residues. Germline V gives CDR1 LNHNV, CDR2 YYDKDF (reference sequence). The CDR3 DNA follows: TGTGCCACCAGCAGAGATGGTATGGCAGGCGACGATAACTATGGCTACACCTTC. As protein: CATSRDGMAGDDNYGYTF. Variable domain in full (rest from reference TRBV15 and TRBJ1-2): DAMVIQNPRYQVTQFGKPVTLSCSQTLNHNVMYWYQQKSSQAPKLLFHYYDKDFNNEADTPDNFQSRRPNTSFCFLDIRSPGLGDTAMYLCATSRDGMAGDDNYGYTFGSGTRLTVV.

V usage is TRBV3-1 (or the pseudogene TRBV3-2) and J usage is TRBJ2-7; D ambiguous. The V gene's germline CDR1 is LGHDT and CDR2 YNNKEL (reference sequence). CDR3 length: 13 amino acids. V lost 4 bases and J lost 3, with 10 bases in between. The CDR3 reads CASSPHRDYEQYF. The CDR3 DNA reads as TGTGCCAGCAGCCCCCACAGAGACTACGAGCAGTACTTC.

The chain is built from TRBV10-2 and TRBJ1-5; D possibly corresponds to TRBD1 (6 bases). The CDR3 totals 15 residues. Germline CDR1 reads WSHSY; CDR2 reads SAAADI. Trimming shortened V by 4 bases and J by 1 base, and 11 bases separated the two germline ends. The CDR3 spells CASSGLGQSNQPQHF. CDR3 coding DNA: TGCGCCAGCAGTGGGCTTGGACAGAGCAATCAGCCCCAGCATTTT.

V is TRBV10-3 and J is TRBJ1-1, with D tentatively TRBD1 (6 bases). The V gene's germline CDR1 is ENHRY and CDR2 SYGVKD. The CDR3 covers 13 residues. Trimming pared 10 bases from V and 5 bases from J, leaving 17 bases between. CDR3 region: CATRFGGATEAFF. In nucleotides, the CDR3 is TGTGCCACCCGATTCGGGGGGGCGACTGAAGCTTTCTTT.

Only one count was recorded for this clone. The junction does not match germline at one end; this may be a read error. This chain links TRBV28 with TRBJ1-4; tentative D call: TRBD1 (6 bases). Per the germline V gene, CDR1 is MDHEN and CDR2 is SYDVKM. The CDR3 loop spans 12 amino acids. The CDR3 loop is CASNIPGARLVF. The CDR3 nucleotides are TGTGCCAGCAACATTCCAGGGGCACGCTTAGTTTTT.

The rearrangement joins TRBV6-5 to TRBJ2-7; 9 nucleotides align to TRBD1. This CDR3 comprises 15 residues. Germline CDR1 reads MNHEY; CDR2 reads SVGAGI. V shed 7 bases and J 5 bases; nucleotides not matched to a gene: 12. In DNA form, the CDR3 reads TGTGCCAGCATCTCACCGTCGACAGGGGGACACGAGCAGTACTTC. Its protein is CASISPSTGGHEQYF.

The chain uses TRBV20-1 and TRBJ2-7, with D unclear. V was trimmed by 3 bases and J by 0 bases, leaving 6 bases between them. CDR3 length: 12 residues. Germline V lookup: CDR1 DFQATT, CDR2 SNEGSKA (reference sequence). The CDR3 DNA follows: TGCAGTGCTAGTTCTCCCTCCTACGAGCAGTACTTC. Encoded protein: CSASSPSYEQYF.

The CDR3 bases are TGTGCCAGCAGCTTAAGCGGCGGTAGGGGGCGAGAGACCCAGTACTTC. Amino acid sequence: CASSLSGGRGRETQYF. V usage is TRBV7-9 and J usage is TRBJ2-5; 7 bases are shared with TRBD1. Trimming at V came to 2 bases and at J to 4 bases, leaving 10 bases not matched to a gene. Germline V lookup: CDR1 SEHNR, CDR2 FQNEAQ (reference sequence). The CDR3 runs to 16 residues. The entire variable domain, with the rest obtained from reference TRBV7-9 and TRBJ2-5, is as follows: DTGVSQNPRHKITKRGQNVTFRCDPISEHNRLYWYRQTLGQGPEFLTYFQNEAQLEKSRLLSDRFSAERPKGSFSTLEIQRTEQGDSAMYLCASSLSGGRGRETQYFGPGTRLLVL.

This clone was seen just once. The chain couples TRBV5-1 to TRBJ1-1; D unresolved. V was shortened by 1 base and J by 1 base, with 8 bases between the two germline ends. This CDR3 has 14 amino acids. CDR1 is SGHRS, CDR2 YFSETQ, per germline. CDR3 bases: TGCGCCAGCAGCTTGCAGAACCAGAACACTGAAGCTTTCTTT. Its protein product is CASSLQNQNTEAFF.

V usage is TRBV19 and J usage is TRBJ1-5, with a weak D call TRBD1 (6 bases). Trimming shortened V by 10 bases and J by 3 bases, and 19 bases separated the two germline ends. The CDR3 totals 15 residues. Germline V gene lookup returns CDR1 LNHDA and CDR2 SQIVND (reference sequence). This CDR3 is CATRGPYTSNQPQHF. The CDR3 DNA reads TGTGCCACCAGGGGCCCCTACACCTCCAATCAGCCCCAGCATTTT.

This clone was recorded only once. This chain links TRBV27 with TRBJ1-2, with TRBD1 matching 7 bases. The V and J ends lost 4 bases and 4 bases, in that order; junction bases with no gene match: 9. The CDR3 consists of 15 residues. Germline assignment: CDR1 MNHEY and CDR2 SMNVEV (reference sequence). In DNA form, the CDR3 reads TGTGCCAGCAGTTCTCTATCGACAGGGATCTATGGCTACACCTTC. This encodes CASSSLSTGIYGYTF.

The chain combines TRBV12-5 with TRBJ1-5; D is undetermined. CDR1 LGHNT and CDR2 FRNRAP come from the germline V gene. There are 14 residues in the CDR3. Trimming pared 1 base from V and 5 bases from J, leaving 9 bases between. The CDR3 DNA is TGTGCTAGTGGTTTGGCCGTTTCCTATCAGCCCCAGCATTTT. Its protein is CASGLAVSYQPQHF. Full variable domain (outside the CDR3, taken from reference TRBV12-5 and TRBJ1-5): DARVTQTPRHKVTEMGQEVTMRCQPILGHNTVFWYRQTMMQGLELLAYFRNRAPLDDSGMPKDRFSAEMPDATLATLKIQPSEPRDSAVYFCASGLAVSYQPQHFGDGTRLSIL.

This clone was seen a handful of times. The chain recombines TRBV4-1 with TRBJ1-1, with TRBD1 matching over 8 bases. The V gene end was trimmed by 4 bases and the J gene end by 2 bases; junction bases not matched to a gene: 12. CDR1 is MGHRA, CDR2 YSYEKL, per germline. The CDR3 loop spans 17 amino acids. The CDR3 reads CASSRAPKGQANTEAFF. The CDR3 DNA is TGCGCCAGCAGCCGGGCTCCCAAGGGACAGGCTAACACTGAAGCTTTCTTT.